This TCR beta chain is drawn from a study of blood T cell repertoires in COVID-19. Sequenced by immunoSEQ multiplex PCR; TCRdb stores in-frame clones only, minus some. The data hold 30,000 to 45,000 clones, with approximately 80% observed a single time. The ends lost 5 bases at V and 4 bases at J; junction bases unmatched: 13. The CDR3 totals 18 residues. Germline-derived CDR1 and CDR2 are MNHNY and SVGAGI (reference sequence). The genes are TRBV6-6 and TRBJ2-1; 11 nucleotides align to TRBD1. Material for sequencing was peripheral blood. This clonotype originated in a man between 65 and 79 years old with acute or convalescent COVID-19. CDR3 nucleotides: TGTGCCAGCAGTCAGGTCCCGGGACAGGGGGTTCGGTACAATGAGCAGTTCTTC. The encoded protein is CASSQVPGQGVRYNEQFF.